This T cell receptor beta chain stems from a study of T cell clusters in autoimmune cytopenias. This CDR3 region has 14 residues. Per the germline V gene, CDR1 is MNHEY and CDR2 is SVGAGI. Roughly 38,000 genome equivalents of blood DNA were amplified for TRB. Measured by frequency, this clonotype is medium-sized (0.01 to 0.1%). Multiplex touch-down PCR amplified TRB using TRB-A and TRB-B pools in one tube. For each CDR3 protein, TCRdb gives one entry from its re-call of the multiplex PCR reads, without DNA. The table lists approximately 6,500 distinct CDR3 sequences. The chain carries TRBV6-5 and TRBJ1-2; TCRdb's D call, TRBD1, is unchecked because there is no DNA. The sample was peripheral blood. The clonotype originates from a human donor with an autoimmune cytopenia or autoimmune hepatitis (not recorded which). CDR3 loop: CASSYNEGADGYTF.